Each of the 2 T cell receptor beta chains below was sequenced from the same sample in a study of blood T cell repertoires in COVID-19. The protocol was immunoSEQ multiplex PCR, while the TCRdb copy is restricted to in-frame clones and leaves out a portion. The sample includes a few hundred thousand clones, approximately 88% of them seen just once. Sequenced: peripheral blood. The source is a man aged 18 to 30 with active or convalescent COVID-19.

The rearrangement uses TRBV10-3 and TRBJ2-1; possibly TRBD1 for D (5 bases). V was clipped by 6 bases and J by 5 bases, with 5 bases between them. Germline-derived CDR1 and CDR2 are ENHRY and SYGVKD. The CDR3 totals 11 residues. As DNA, the CDR3 is TGTGCCATCAGCAGGGACAATGAGCAGTTCTTC. Protein: CAISRDNEQFF.

The chain recombines TRBV6-1 with TRBJ2-5; no reliable D call. From germline, CDR1 is MNHNS and CDR2 SASEGT. The CDR3 is made up of 15 amino acids. Trimming took 2 bases from V and 2 from J, leaving 12 bases between them. The CDR3 DNA follows: TGTGCCAGCAGTGAATTTAGCCACCATCAAGAGACCCAGTACTTC. Its protein is CASSEFSHHQETQYF.